The source of this T cell receptor beta chain is a study of technical replicates of blood from a handful of donors. Deletions cut 10 bases from V and 4 bases from J, with 13 bases between. The CDR3 runs 13 residues. The germline gives CDR1 MNHEY, CDR2 SMNVEV (reference sequence). Generated by immunoSEQ multiplex PCR, the TCRdb table keeps only in-frame clones and is missing some. The sample has some 83,000 clones; around nine tenths are singletons. Sequenced sample: T cells isolated from PBMCs. The sequence was collected from a human donor in good health. The chain combines TRBV27 with TRBJ1-4, with D unresolved. The CDR3 sequence is CATARKYNEKLFF. The CDR3 nucleotides read TGTGCCACCGCGAGAAAGTATAATGAAAAACTGTTTTTT.